This TCR beta chain stems from a study of T-cell memory formation after mild COVID-19. Study findings and constraints: Contracting CD4+ clones lay largely in CM and EM, with CD8+ ones residing in EMRA. Memory sampled before infection contained some responding clones, suggesting cross-reactive memory joined.

Regarding this clonotype: Antigen specificity is unknown.

TCRdb reprocessed the 5' RACE reads with MiXCR, giving one entry per CDR3 protein. The sample consists of around 340,000 distinct CDR3 sequences, 10% to 15% of them appearing once. The CDR3 has 15 residues. Germline CDR1 and CDR2: SGHRS and YFSETQ. The junction had 5 bases not matched to a gene; V was cut back by 4 bases and J by 3 bases. V and J are TRBV5-1 and TRBJ2-1; 9 nucleotides match TRBD1. This TCR was recovered from a man aged 18 to 29 who had mild COVID-19 (a few samples of this study predate the infection). Cell type and time point are not known. The sequenced sample consisted of PBMCs or a T cell subset sorted from them (not recorded which). CDR3 DNA: TGCGCCAGCAGCGTTACGGGACAGGGCTACAATGAGCAGTTCTTC. It yields the protein CASSVTGQGYNEQFF.